A selection of T cell receptor beta chains follows, all from one sample in a study of T cells after yellow fever vaccination. Via MiXCR, TCRdb re-called the 5' RACE reads, giving one row per CDR3 protein. This sample has about 74,000 distinct CDR3 sequences; around 6.5% occur once, and the top ten carry 30% to 40%. The sequencing here drew on CD8+ T cells sorted from PBMCs, taken about 5 days after the first yellow fever vaccination. These receptors were collected from a young man who received the YFV17D yellow fever vaccine. The CDR3 runs from the conserved cysteine through the conserved F or W. The D gene is left open where the match is weak. Size tells how often a clone was seen (once, few, many) or the class of an expanded clone, and some rows leave it out.

>TRBV7-8|TRBJ2-1|many|TRBD1
CASSQLQGSNEQFF
TGTGCCAGCAGTCAACTACAGGGGAGCAATGAGCAGTTCTTC
>TRBV5-1|TRBJ2-7|few|NA
CASSPGTSRSYEQYF
TGCGCCAGCAGCCCAGGGACTTCCAGGTCCTACGAGCAGTACTTC
>TRBV29-1|TRBJ2-1|few|TRBD1
CSVETQGQLIYPPNNEQFF
TGCAGCGTTGAAACACAGGGGCAACTCATTTATCCCCCCAACAATGAGCAGTTCTTC
>TRBV4-1|TRBJ1-3|many|NA
CASSQVLHNSGNTIYF
TGCGCCAGCAGCCAAGTTCTCCATAACTCTGGAAACACCATATATTTT
>TRBV5-1|TRBJ2-7|few|NA
CASSLTIPGRTYEQYF
TGCGCCAGCAGTCTGACTATCCCGGGGCGGACCTACGAGCAGTACTTC
>TRBV2|TRBJ1-1|few|NA
CASRGMGVSGYVNTEAFF
TGTGCCAGCAGGGGGATGGGGGTATCGGGGTACGTGAACACTGAAGCTTTCTTT
>TRBV3-1|TRBJ2-2|NA|NA
CASSQGPTGELFF
TGTGCCAGCAGCCAAGGGCCGACCGGGGAGCTGTTTTTT
>TRBV25-1|TRBJ2-3|NA|TRBD1
CASSDDRGDNTDTQYF
TGTGCCAGCAGTGATGACAGGGGCGATAACACAGATACGCAGTATTTT
>TRBV27|TRBJ2-7|many|TRBD1
CASSLSGQGADEQYF
TGTGCCAGCAGTTTGAGCGGGCAGGGGGCGGACGAGCAGTACTTC
>TRBV6-1|TRBJ2-3|NA|NA
CASNPGGPGDTQYF
TGTGCCAGCAATCCGGGGGGCCCGGGAGATACGCAGTATTTT
>TRBV24-1|TRBJ2-3|many|NA
CATSDLQGDTQYF
TGTGCCACCAGTGATTTGCAAGGAGATACGCAGTATTTT